The clone carrying this T cell receptor beta chain was recorded once. The V gene's germline CDR1 is MNHEY and CDR2 SVGAGI. The CDR3 length is 14 residues. V gave up 4 bases and J gave up 3 bases, with 10 bases separating them. The protocol was immunoSEQ multiplex PCR, while the TCRdb copy is restricted to in-frame clones and leaves out a portion. The repertoire includes about 350,000 clones, around 89% of them detected once, and approximately 5% sits in the top ten. As for treatment: approximately 18 received Ad26.COV2.S at low or high dose, single or two shots; 5 received placebo; per-sample allocation not given. Sample collection was performed on day 63 after the first vaccine or placebo injection. The data derive from a study of Ad26.COV2.S vaccination and SARS-CoV-2 variants.

The V gene is TRBV6-5, the J gene TRBJ1-5; TRBD1 is a possible D gene (6 bases). The specimen comprised peripheral blood, sampled in a trial of Ad26.COV2.S vaccine versus placebo. This sequence originates from a person between 18 and 65 years old who received the Ad26.COV2.S COVID-19 vaccine or a placebo. CDR3 loop: CASSFTGFNQPQHF. Written as DNA, the CDR3 is TGTGCCAGCAGTTTCACAGGGTTCAATCAGCCCCAGCATTTT.